This TCR beta chain was captured by sequencing in a study of T cells in Graves' hyperthyroidism and ophthalmopathy. Study-wide points: Appearing also in blood were most of the thyroid clonotypes expanded above 0.001.

V was clipped by 2 bases and J by 1 base, with 11 bases between them. The length of the CDR3 is 15 residues. Germline V lookup: CDR1 KGHSH, CDR2 LQKENI. What was amplified from RNA transcripts were TCR beta CDR3 regions. During a first-round RT-PCR of the TCR CDR3, the HTBI primer set was used. TCRdb re-called the multiplex PCR reads with MiXCR, one entry per CDR3 protein. The sample includes a few hundred thousand distinct CDR3 sequences, about 16% of them seen just once. This clonotype was counted ten times or more. Its specificity is unknown. Sequenced sample: blood. This rearrangement joins TRBV18 to TRBJ1-1, with D unclear. This TCR was sampled from a man in his forties with Graves' hyperthyroidism. The CDR3 region has the DNA TGTGCCAGCTCACCATGGACGACGACGAACACTGAAGCTTTCTTT. Encoded protein: CASSPWTTTNTEAFF. Filled out from reference TRBV18 and TRBJ1-1, the complete variable domain reads NAGVMQNPRHLVRRRGQEARLRCSPMKGHSHVYWYRQLPEEGLKFMVYLQKENIIDESGMPKERFSAEFPKEGPSILRIQQVVRGDSAAYFCASSPWTTTNTEAFFGQGTRLTVV.